This T cell receptor (beta chain) was retrieved from a study of blood T cell repertoires in COVID-19. TCRdb keeps only in-frame clones here, not all; method: immunoSEQ multiplex PCR. The sample yields tens of thousands of clones, about nine tenths seen once. Seattle patients were enrolled while actively infected and followed longitudinally. The CDR3 consists of 13 residues. Trimming cost V 5 bases and J 4 bases, with 12 bases left between them. The germline V gene has CDR1 SGDLS and CDR2 YYNGEE. This sequence joins TRBV9 and TRBJ1-2; weak D call: TRBD1 (5 bases). The sequenced material came from peripheral blood. The receptor's source is a man aged 55 to 70 with COVID-19, enrolled during active disease. CDR3 coding DNA: TGTGCCAGCAGTTCAGGGTGGGGCTATGGCTACACCTTC. Translation: CASSSGWGYGYTF.